The 30 T cell receptor beta chains below all came from one sample that was sequenced in a study of blood T cell repertoires in COVID-19. This table comes from immunoSEQ multiplex PCR, and its TCRdb copy is limited to in-frame clones, with some not included. Of 280,000 or so clones listed, around nine tenths are singletons. The specimen sequenced was PBMCs or T cells enriched from blood (not recorded which). These TCRs come from a middle-aged woman who had recovered from COVID-19.

This rearrangement joins TRBV10-2 to TRBJ2-7, with a weak D call TRBD2 (6 bases). Germline V gives CDR1 WSHSY, CDR2 SAAADI. The CDR3 length is 15 residues. Trimming cost V 4 bases and J 0 bases, with 13 bases left between them. CDR3 in amino acids: CASSARGRTSYEQYF. CDR3 bases: TGCGCCAGCAGTGCGCGGGGCAGGACCTCCTACGAGCAGTACTTC.

The chain has TRBV4-3 and TRBJ2-5; the match to TRBD1 covers 10 bases. Germline CDR1 LGHNA, CDR2 YSLEER. The CDR3 is 18 residues long. The junction had 9 bases not matched to a gene; V was cut back by 0 bases and J by 2 bases. CDR3 residues: CASSQDSRQGARQETQYF. DNA for the CDR3: TGCGCCAGCAGCCAAGATTCCCGACAGGGGGCGAGGCAAGAGACCCAGTACTTC.

This chain links TRBV11-2 with TRBJ1-3; D gene uncertain. Germline V gene data show CDR1 as SGHAT and CDR2 as FQNNGV. This CDR3 has 15 amino acids. Trimming removed 0 bases at V and 1 base at J, with 7 bases between. The DNA of the CDR3 is TGTGCCAGCAGCTTAGAAGGAGTTTCTGGAAACACCATATATTTT. It codes for CASSLEGVSGNTIYF.

This chain's CDR3 is CAGGQYNEQFF. CDR3 nucleotide sequence: TGTGCCGGAGGACAGTACAATGAGCAGTTCTTC. This chain uses TRBV12-3 or TRBV12-4 with TRBJ2-1; D perhaps matches TRBD1 (6 bases). The V end was cut by 11 bases, the J end by 4 bases, with 9 bases between. The CDR3 has 11 amino acids.

The rearrangement uses TRBV7-2 and TRBJ2-3; weak D call: TRBD1 (5 bases). The CDR3 is 15 residues long. Germline CDR1 and CDR2: SGHTA and FQGNSA. V lost 1 base, J lost 2 bases, and 10 bases lay in between. This CDR3 reads CASSLVSGFTDTQYF. The CDR3 DNA reads TGTGCCAGCAGCTTAGTGTCAGGGTTCACAGATACGCAGTATTTT.

The gene calls are TRBV28 and TRBJ2-5; the D gene is possibly TRBD2 (5 bases). Germline assignment: CDR1 MDHEN and CDR2 SYDVKM. The CDR3 extends over 16 amino acids. V was cut by 6 bases and J by 1 base, with 18 bases left in between. CDR3 bases: TGTGCCAGCAGGCCGCCGGTCCGGACTCTCCAAGAGACCCAGTACTTC. Its protein is CASRPPVRTLQETQYF.

The genes are TRBV19 and TRBJ2-7; TRBD2 is a possible D gene (5 bases). Germline values: CDR1 LNHDA, CDR2 SQIVND (reference sequence). The CDR3 has 12 amino acids. V was shortened by 5 bases and J by 4 bases, with 9 bases between the two germline ends. CDR3 in amino acids: CASSSREYEQYF. Here the CDR3 DNA reads TGTGCCAGTAGTTCTCGGGAATACGAGCAGTACTTC.

This chain joins TRBV6-5 and TRBJ2-7; 8 positions match TRBD2. V shed 0 bases, J shed 7 bases, and the junction held 5 bases outside the gene matches. This CDR3 has 14 residues. CDR1 MNHEY and CDR2 SVGAGI come from the germline V gene. CDR3 DNA: TGTGCCAGCAGTTACTCGGCGGGAGGAGGGGAGCAGTACTTC. This encodes CASSYSAGGGEQYF.

V gene TRBV3-1 (or the pseudogene TRBV3-2) combines with J gene TRBJ2-2; 8 bases line up with TRBD1. V dropped 4 bases and J dropped 1; count of bases not matched to a gene: 2. CDR3 size: 15 residues. Germline CDR1 is LGHDT and CDR2 is YNNKEL (reference sequence). The CDR3 sequence is CASSLGTGNTGELFF. The CDR3 DNA follows: TGTGCCAGCAGCCTTGGGACAGGGAACACCGGGGAGCTGTTTTTT.

This chain joins TRBV6-2 or TRBV6-3 and TRBJ2-1; 9 bases are shared with TRBD2. CDR1 MNHEY and CDR2 SVGEGT come from the germline V gene. The CDR3 runs to 18 residues. Trimming at V came to 6 bases and at J to 4 bases, leaving 16 bases not matched to a gene. The CDR3 is CASSSPGGREGQYNEQFF. In DNA form, the CDR3 reads TGTGCCAGCAGCTCCCCGGGGGGGCGGGAGGGCCAGTACAATGAGCAGTTCTTC.

The chain joins TRBV3-1 (or the pseudogene TRBV3-2) to TRBJ1-1; maybe TRBD1 (6 bases). The CDR3 contains 17 residues. V lost 5 bases and J lost 4, with 23 bases in between. CDR1 is LGHDT, CDR2 YNNKEL, per germline (reference sequence). The CDR3, as DNA: TGTGCCAGCAGCACGCCCCCCTACAGGGAGGGGGGCACTGAAGCTTTCTTT. It specifies CASSTPPYREGGTEAFF.

The rearrangement links TRBV6-2 or TRBV6-3 to TRBJ1-5; no reliable D call. CDR1 and CDR2 from the germline V gene are MNHEY and SVGEGT. This CDR3 is 14 amino acids long. V gave up 2 bases and J gave up 4 bases, with 9 bases separating them. For the CDR3, the DNA is TGTGCCAGCAGTTACGAACGGGTTAATCAGCCCCAGCATTTT. Its protein product is CASSYERVNQPQHF.

The chain recombines TRBV5-1 with TRBJ1-6; TRBD1 matches 9 bases. This CDR3 is built from 16 residues. The germline CDR1 and CDR2 sequences are SGHRS and YFSETQ. The V and J ends lost 0 bases and 7 bases, in that order; junction bases with no gene match: 5. The CDR3 DNA reads as TGCGCCAGCAGCTTGGCCGGGGGACAGGGCAATTCACCCCTCCACTTT. Translation gives CASSLAGGQGNSPLHF.

This clone has more than one count but fewer than ten. The same CDR3 arises from other DNA sequences in this sample as well. The chain combines TRBV7-2 with TRBJ2-7; 7 bases align to TRBD2. From germline, CDR1 is SGHTA and CDR2 FQGNSA. This CDR3 spans 14 amino acids. After removal of 1 base from V and 5 bases from J, the junction contained 5 bases not matched to a gene. The DNA for the CDR3 is TGTGCCAGCAGCTTAGGGTTGGCGGGAGACGAGCAGTACTTC. Amino acids: CASSLGLAGDEQYF. Full variable domain (rest looked up from reference TRBV7-2 and TRBJ2-7): GAGVSQSPSNKVTEKGKDVELRCDPISGHTALYWYRQSLGQGLEFLIYFQGNSAPDKSGLPSDRFSAERTGGSVSTLTIQRTQQEDSAVYLCASSLGLAGDEQYFGPGTRLTVT.

The chain links TRBV18 to TRBJ2-1; 10 positions agree with TRBD2. The CDR3 sequence is 15 residues long. Germline loops: CDR1 KGHSH, CDR2 LQKENI. V dropped 5 bases and J dropped 5; count of bases not matched to a gene: 6. CDR3 sequence reads: CASSGSGRGHNEQFF. The CDR3 DNA follows: TGTGCCAGCTCAGGAAGCGGGAGGGGACACAATGAGCAGTTCTTC. The full variable domain, with the rest looked up from reference TRBV18 and TRBJ2-1, is NAGVMQNPRHLVRRRGQEARLRCSPMKGHSHVYWYRQLPEEGLKFMVYLQKENIIDESGMPKERFSAEFPKEGPSILRIQQVVRGDSAAYFCASSGSGRGHNEQFFGPGTRLTVL.

The rearrangement uses TRBV7-2 and TRBJ2-2; tentative D call: TRBD2 (6 bases). Trimming removed 5 bases from V and 7 bases from J, with 17 bases in between. This CDR3 comprises 15 residues. CDR1 is SGHTA, CDR2 FQGNSA, per germline. CDR3 in DNA: TGTGCCAGCAGCCCGCCGTCGGGAGAGGGCGGGGAGCTGTTTTTT. Protein product: CASSPPSGEGGELFF. The entire variable domain, with the rest obtained from reference TRBV7-2 and TRBJ2-2, is as follows: GAGVSQSPSNKVTEKGKDVELRCDPISGHTALYWYRQSLGQGLEFLIYFQGNSAPDKSGLPSDRFSAERTGGSVSTLTIQRTQQEDSAVYLCASSPPSGEGGELFFGEGSRLTVL.

The chain employs TRBV20-1 and TRBJ2-1; 8 bases map to TRBD2. Germline CDR1 DFQATT, CDR2 SNEGSKA (reference sequence). V lost 3 bases to trimming and J lost 4 bases; unmatched junction nucleotides: 8. This CDR3 comprises 15 residues. The CDR3 DNA follows: TGCAGTGCTAGTAGCGGGAAACTAGTGTACAATGAGCAGTTCTTC. Translating it yields CSASSGKLVYNEQFF.

The J gene is TRBJ1-1, the V gene TRBV9; 12 bases fit TRBD1. The CDR3 length is 15 residues. Trimming took 3 bases from V and 5 from J; bases not matched to a gene: 5. Germline V gene sequence: CDR1 SGDLS, CDR2 YYNGEE. Here the CDR3 reads CASSAGQGASTEAFF. CDR3 DNA sequence: TGTGCCAGCAGCGCGGGACAGGGGGCGAGTACTGAAGCTTTCTTT.

The chain is built from TRBV19 and TRBJ2-1, with D tentatively TRBD2 (6 bases). Looked up from germline, CDR1 is LNHDA and CDR2 is SQIVND (reference sequence). This CDR3 region has 16 residues. V dropped 4 bases and J dropped 0 bases, with 13 bases sitting between them. CDR3 sequence: CASSTIAGTSYNEQFF. The CDR3 DNA reads TGTGCCAGTAGTACGATTGCGGGGACCTCCTACAATGAGCAGTTCTTC.

This chain connects TRBV28 to TRBJ1-2, with D maybe TRBD1 (6 bases). CDR1 is MDHEN, CDR2 SYDVKM, per germline. Trimming removed 0 bases from V and 2 bases from J, with 7 bases in between. CDR3 length: 14 residues. This CDR3 is CASSLWGQNYGYTF. CDR3 bases: TGTGCCAGCAGTTTATGGGGACAAAACTATGGCTACACCTTC.

This sequence joins TRBV7-9 and TRBJ1-2; possible D gene TRBD1, 6 bases. The CDR3 is 15 amino acids. Germline loops: CDR1 SEHNR, CDR2 FQNEAQ (reference sequence). The V end was cut by 1 base, the J end by 4 bases, with 13 bases between. Here the CDR3 DNA reads TGTGCCAGCAGCTTAGTTTCAGGGGTTGGCTATGGCTACACCTTC. This codes for CASSLVSGVGYGYTF.

This chain uses TRBV3-1 (or the pseudogene TRBV3-2) with TRBJ2-2; TRBD2 is a possible D gene (5 bases). CDR3 length equals 13 residues. Trimming took off 3 bases at V and 3 bases at J, with 5 bases between the two ends. The germline V gene encodes CDR1 LGHDT and CDR2 YNNKEL (reference sequence). This chain's CDR3 is CASSQRDTGELFF. The CDR3 nucleotides read TGTGCCAGCAGCCAGCGGGACACCGGGGAGCTGTTTTTT.

In nucleotides, the CDR3 is TGTGCCAGCAGTTTGGGACTAGCGGGTGAAGAGCAGTTCTTC. Translation gives CASSLGLAGEEQFF. The rearrangement links TRBV11-2 to TRBJ2-1; 12 nucleotides agree with TRBD2. J lost 10 bases, V lost 6 bases, and 7 bases had no gene match. The CDR3 sequence is 14 residues long. Germline CDR1 is SGHAT and CDR2 is FQNNGV.

This chain links TRBV2 with TRBJ2-1, with 14 bases fitting TRBD2. The CDR3 runs to 17 residues. V lost 7 bases, J lost 9 bases, and 14 bases stayed unmatched. The germline V gene encodes CDR1 SNHLY and CDR2 FYNNEI. As DNA, the CDR3 is TGTGCCAGCAAGAGTAACCGACTAGCGGGAGGGAGTAGTGAGCAGTTCTTC. Translated, it gives CASKSNRLAGGSSEQFF.

This chain joins TRBV7-6 and TRBJ2-1; 11 bases fit TRBD2. There are 19 residues in the CDR3. V dropped 1 base and J dropped 7; count of bases not matched to a gene: 15. Germline values: CDR1 SGHVS, CDR2 FNYEAQ. Here the CDR3 DNA reads TGTGCCAGCAGCTTAGGCGGGACTAGCGGCCCGATCGGGGGGAATGAGCAGTTCTTC. This translates into CASSLGGTSGPIGGNEQFF.

The chain uses TRBV9 and TRBJ2-5; D might be TRBD1 (6 bases). Germline assignment: CDR1 SGDLS and CDR2 YYNGEE. CDR3 size: 14 residues. Trimming stripped 3 bases from V and 2 bases from J, with 11 bases between. CDR3 amino acids: CASSGGQGQETQYF. CDR3 sequence (DNA): TGTGCCAGCAGCGGGGGCCAGGGGCAAGAGACCCAGTACTTC. Using reference TRBV9 and TRBJ2-5 for the parts outside the CDR3, the full variable domain is DSGVTQTPKHLITATGQRVTLRCSPRSGDLSVYWYQQSLDQGLQFLIQYYNGEERAKGNILERFSAQQFPDLHSELNLSSLELGDSALYFCASSGGQGQETQYFGPGTRLLVL.

This rearrangement joins TRBV27 to TRBJ2-7, with D perhaps matching TRBD2 (5 bases). Between the trimmed V and J ends, which lost 4 bases and 3 bases, there was a span of 16 bases. Germline lookup yields CDR1 MNHEY and CDR2 SMNVEV (reference sequence). This CDR3 comprises 15 residues. CDR3 coding DNA: TGTGCCAGCAGTTCCCCAAGTCCGGGGAGCTACGAGCAGTACTTC. This translates into CASSSPSPGSYEQYF.

The rearrangement links TRBV7-3 to TRBJ2-2, with a possible D match to TRBD2 (5 bases). V was shortened by 3 bases and J by 1 base, with 9 bases between the two germline ends. This CDR3 is 15 amino acids long. Germline V lookup: CDR1 SGHTA, CDR2 FQGTGA. The CDR3 loop reads CASSLRSGNTGELFF. DNA of the CDR3: TGTGCCAGCAGCTTGAGGAGCGGGAACACCGGGGAGCTGTTTTTT. The full variable domain, its missing parts supplied by reference TRBV7-3 and TRBJ2-2, is GAGVSQTPSNKVTEKGKYVELRCDPISGHTALYWYRQSLGQGPEFLIYFQGTGAADDSGLPNDRFFAVRPEGSVSTLKIQRTERGDSAVYLCASSLRSGNTGELFFGEGSRLTVL.

The rearrangement links TRBV7-9 to TRBJ2-3; 11 nucleotides align to TRBD2. The J segment lost 2 bases and the V segment lost 4 bases, leaving 5 bases of the junction unmatched. Germline CDR1 and CDR2: SEHNR and FQNEAQ (reference sequence). The CDR3 has 16 amino acids. This CDR3 reads CASSSIAGGATDTQYF. CDR3 nucleotides: TGTGCCAGCAGCTCGATAGCGGGAGGGGCCACAGATACGCAGTATTTT.

This chain uses TRBV29-1 with TRBJ2-4, with D tentatively TRBD2 (5 bases). V lost 4 bases and J lost 9, with 16 bases in between. Germline V CDR1 and CDR2: SQVTM, ANQGSEA. There are 13 residues in the CDR3. The CDR3 region is CSVGLVTGSIQYF. CDR3 bases: TGCAGCGTTGGGTTAGTAACGGGGAGCATTCAGTACTTC.